Following are 12 T cell receptor beta chains from one sample sequenced in a study of blood T cell repertoires in COVID-19. Method: immunoSEQ multiplex PCR; TCRdb's copy keeps in-frame clones and lacks some. The sample lists roughly 160,000 clones; roughly 86% were seen once. Input material: peripheral blood. All receptors come from a man over 45 with active or convalescent COVID-19.

The chain employs TRBV6-5 and TRBJ1-1, with 9 bases that match TRBD1. Per germline, CDR1 MNHEY and CDR2 SVGAGI. V was pared by 4 bases and J by 3 bases, with 6 bases of the junction left unmatched. This CDR3 comprises 15 residues. In DNA, the CDR3 is TGTGCCAGCAGTTCGGGACAGGGAACCCACACTGAAGCTTTCTTT. It yields the protein CASSSGQGTHTEAFF.

This clone was seen more than once but under ten times. The chain combines TRBV7-2 with TRBJ2-7, with D possibly matching TRBD1 (5 bases). CDR1 is SGHTA, CDR2 FQGNSA, per germline. V was trimmed by 1 base and J by 3 bases, leaving 13 bases between them. This CDR3 has 15 residues. This chain's CDR3 is CASSLDGREGYEQYF. The CDR3 region has the DNA TGTGCCAGCAGCTTAGACGGCAGGGAAGGCTACGAGCAGTACTTC.

This sequence joins TRBV27 and TRBJ2-7; 9 nucleotides align to TRBD2. The CDR3 length is 14 residues. V lost 6 bases to trimming and J lost 2 bases; unmatched junction nucleotides: 5. Germline V CDR1 and CDR2: MNHEY, SMNVEV (reference sequence). The DNA of the CDR3 is TGTGCCAGCAGGACTAGCGGAGGGACCTACGAGCAGTACTTC. It translates to CASRTSGGTYEQYF.

V usage is TRBV2 and J usage is TRBJ1-6; maybe TRBD1 (5 bases). V lost 7 bases and J 9 bases, leaving 13 bases between the germline ends. CDR3 length: 13 residues. Germline CDR1 and CDR2: SNHLY and FYNNEI. The CDR3 loop is CASNGRAGSPLHF. The CDR3 region has the DNA TGTGCCAGCAATGGCAGGGCCGGTTCACCCCTCCACTTT. The whole variable domain, filled in from reference TRBV2 and TRBJ1-6, reads EPEVTQTPSHQVTQMGQEVILRCVPISNHLYFYWYRQILGQKVEFLVSFYNNEISEKSEIFDDQFSVERPDGSNFTLKIRSTKLEDSAMYFCASNGRAGSPLHFGNGTRLTVT.

The V and J genes are TRBV11-3 and TRBJ1-4; D possibly corresponds to TRBD1 (6 bases). The CDR3 totals 15 residues. The germline V gene encodes CDR1 SGHNT and CDR2 YENEEA. V was shortened by 5 bases and J by 2 bases, with 12 bases between the two germline ends. CDR3 loop: CASSTHRATNEKLFF. Written as DNA, the CDR3 is TGTGCCAGCAGCACCCACAGGGCGACTAATGAAAAACTGTTTTTT.

The J gene is TRBJ2-1, the V gene TRBV7-3; D is unclear. Trimming stripped 5 bases from V and 9 bases from J, with 14 bases between. The CDR3 is 13 residues long. Germline assignment: CDR1 SGHTA and CDR2 FQGTGA. For the CDR3, the DNA is TGTGCCAGCAGCCTATCTTCTATTAGTGAGCAGTTCTTC. Protein sequence: CASSLSSISEQFF.

The chain couples TRBV6-5 to TRBJ2-5; 8 nucleotides agree with TRBD2. Germline trimming cut 6 bases from V and 2 bases from J; bases unmatched to any gene: 8. Germline CDR1 is MNHEY and CDR2 is SVGAGI. This CDR3 contains 15 residues. CDR3 region: CASRWGGGTQETQYF. The CDR3 DNA reads as TGTGCCAGCAGATGGGGCGGGGGGACTCAAGAGACCCAGTACTTC.

The V gene is TRBV27, the J gene TRBJ2-7, with 8 nucleotides matching TRBD1. The V gene end was trimmed by 6 bases and the J gene end by 0 bases; junction bases not matched to a gene: 4. CDR1 and CDR2 (germline): MNHEY, SMNVEV (reference sequence). There are 14 residues in the CDR3. The CDR3 region has the DNA TGTGCCAGCAGCCGACAGGGGCTCTCCTACGAGCAGTACTTC. This codes for CASSRQGLSYEQYF.

The chain carries TRBV12-3 or TRBV12-4 and TRBJ2-2, with 8 bases matching TRBD2. The CDR3 contains 13 residues. The trim removed 10 bases at V and 6 bases at J, leaving 7 bases unmatched. DNA for the CDR3: TGTGCCATCAGGGCGGGGGGAGCCGGGGAGCTGTTTTTT. Translated: CAIRAGGAGELFF.

The chain is built from TRBV6-2 or TRBV6-3 and TRBJ2-2; maybe TRBD2 (6 bases). The CDR3 runs 17 residues. Looked up from germline, CDR1 is MNHEY and CDR2 is SVGEGT. Trimming took off 6 bases at V and 7 bases at J, with 24 bases between the two ends. The CDR3 spells CASSRGPRLEDGGELFF. The CDR3 DNA is TGTGCCAGCAGCCGCGGGCCGAGACTAGAGGATGGCGGGGAGCTGTTTTTT.

The chain recombines TRBV2 with TRBJ1-1; D remains unclear. With 6 bases removed from V and 1 base from J, the gap between germline ends came to 9 bases. Per the germline V gene, CDR1 is SNHLY and CDR2 is FYNNEI. The CDR3 is 13 residues long. The CDR3 DNA reads as TGTGCCAGCAGCCCCCATCAGAACACTGAAGCTTTCTTT. Encoded protein: CASSPHQNTEAFF.

The chain is built from TRBV4-1 and TRBJ2-1; 7 bases are shared with TRBD1. The V and J ends lost 1 base and 3 bases, in that order; junction bases with no gene match: 6. Per the germline V gene, CDR1 is MGHRA and CDR2 is YSYEKL. This CDR3 is 16 amino acids long. CDR3 DNA sequence: TGCGCCAGCAGCCAAGCGTCAGGGGGTGGCTACAATGAGCAGTTCTTC. As protein: CASSQASGGGYNEQFF.